The 7 T cell receptor beta chains below all came from one sample that was sequenced in a study of blood T cell repertoires in COVID-19. Sequencing used immunoSEQ multiplex PCR; TCRdb keeps in-frame clones, though not all of them. The sample has about 400,000 clones; roughly nine tenths are singletons. The specimen sequenced was PBMCs or T cells enriched from blood (not recorded which). The receptors come from a woman in her twenties or thirties who had recovered from COVID-19.

This sequence joins TRBV7-2 and TRBJ1-2, with a weak D call TRBD1 (6 bases). Per the germline V gene, CDR1 is SGHTA and CDR2 is FQGNSA. CDR3 size: 15 residues. V was cut by 5 bases and J by 0 bases, with 13 bases left in between. The CDR3 protein is CASSPTGPANYGYTF. CDR3 bases: TGTGCCAGCAGCCCAACAGGGCCGGCTAACTATGGCTACACCTTC.

The CDR3 DNA is TGTGCCAGCATGGAAGGGGGGGTCGGCAGCACTGAAGCTTTCTTT. Amino acid sequence: CASMEGGVGSTEAFF. This sequence joins TRBV6-5 and TRBJ1-1; the D gene is possibly TRBD1 (6 bases). There are 15 residues in the CDR3. Germline-derived CDR1 and CDR2 are MNHEY and SVGAGI. V was cut by 7 bases and J by 4 bases, with 19 bases left in between.

This chain joins TRBV5-6 and TRBJ1-5; 7 positions match TRBD1. V gave up 0 bases and J gave up 7 bases; unmatched junction bases: 7. CDR1 and CDR2 from the germline V gene are SGHDT and YYEEEE. The CDR3 loop spans 15 amino acids. The CDR3 nucleotides are TGTGCCAGCAGCTTGGGCAGGGGGGTAAGGCAGCCCCAGCATTTT. It translates to CASSLGRGVRQPQHF. The variable domain in full, completed from reference TRBV5-6 and TRBJ1-5, reads DAGVTQSPTHLIKTRGQQVTLRCSPKSGHDTVSWYQQALGQGPQFIFQYYEEEERQRGNFPDRFSGHQFPNYSSELNVNALLLGDSALYLCASSLGRGVRQPQHFGDGTRLSIL.

The genes are TRBV10-3 and TRBJ1-3; 7 positions match TRBD1. Germline V lookup: CDR1 ENHRY, CDR2 SYGVKD. The CDR3 is made up of 15 amino acids. V shed 2 bases, J shed 0 bases, and the junction held 1 base outside the gene matches. CDR3 coding DNA: TGTGCCATCAGTGAGCGACAGGGCTCTGGAAACACCATATATTTT. Residues: CAISERQGSGNTIYF.

The chain recombines TRBV6-6 with TRBJ1-6; D may be TRBD1 (5 bases). Germline V lookup: CDR1 MNHNY, CDR2 SVGAGI (reference sequence). Deletions cut 6 bases from V and 7 bases from J, with 7 bases between. The CDR3 totals 12 residues. The CDR3 nucleotides read TGTGCCAGCAGCCCAGGGAATTCACCCCTCCACTTT. Residues: CASSPGNSPLHF.

In its sample, this clone was seen once. This sequence joins TRBV18 and TRBJ2-3; weak D call: TRBD2 (6 bases). In germline, CDR1 is KGHSH, CDR2 LQKENI. The CDR3 runs to 16 residues. Deletions cut 3 bases from V and 1 base from J, with 14 bases between. The chain's CDR3 is CASSPVGGGGTDTQYF. The CDR3 DNA reads TGTGCCAGCTCACCTGTCGGGGGTGGGGGCACAGATACGCAGTATTTT. Complete variable domain (other parts from reference TRBV18 and TRBJ2-3): NAGVMQNPRHLVRRRGQEARLRCSPMKGHSHVYWYRQLPEEGLKFMVYLQKENIIDESGMPKERFSAEFPKEGPSILRIQQVVRGDSAAYFCASSPVGGGGTDTQYFGPGTRLTVL.

The chain is built from TRBV29-1 and TRBJ1-1; no reliable D call. Germline CDR1 SQVTM, CDR2 ANQGSEA. This CDR3 contains 9 residues. The V gene lost 7 bases and the J gene lost 11 bases, with 11 bases spanning the gap. The CDR3 here is CSAGEGAFF. In DNA form, the CDR3 reads TGCAGCGCCGGGGAGGGCGCTTTCTTT.